This TCR beta chain was captured in a study of OX40 agonist ivuxolimab in advanced cancers. Autoimmune disease history or systemic immunosuppression led to patient exclusion. Trimming removed 3 bases at V and 3 bases at J, with 9 bases between. Germline loops: CDR1 SGDLS, CDR2 YYNGEE. The CDR3 sequence is 13 residues long. In this sample, this clone turned up a few times. TCRdb keeps only in-frame clones here, not all; method: immunoSEQ multiplex PCR. The table lists 40,000 to 45,000 clones, 75% to 90% of them singletons. This clonotype was obtained from an adult with an advanced solid tumor such as melanoma, head and neck, liver or kidney cancer. This rearrangement joins TRBV9 to TRBJ1-1; D is undetermined. This specimen was CD4+ or CD8+ T cells sorted from blood, taken in a trial of the OX40 agonist ivuxolimab. CDR3 coding DNA: TGTGCCAGCAGCGCTCAAGCATACACTGAAGCTTTCTTT. Residues: CASSAQAYTEAFF.